Included here is one T cell receptor beta chain sequence, with context. Its matching antigen is unknown. PCR employed 60 Vbeta and 13 Jbeta primers. Clones were read by immunoSEQ multiplex PCR, and TCRdb kept only the in-frame ones, dropping some. The sample holds 100,000 to 130,000 clones; around 77% are singletons and the top ten take approximately 4.2%. Nominally healthy donors were sampled, though unrecorded immune exposures were likely. This sample was included in a study of cytomegalovirus exposure and HLA in healthy donors. The ends lost 6 bases at V and 6 bases at J; junction bases unmatched: 11. Germline assignment: CDR1 MNHEY and CDR2 SVGAGI. The CDR3 extends over 14 amino acids. Overall study results and limits: Association with HLA alleles at 0.05 false discovery rate was found for 16,951 TCR beta sequences in a later analysis. Later work found most CMV-associated TCR beta chains apparently HLA-restricted.

Sequencing was performed on PBMCs. The gene calls are TRBV6-5 and TRBJ2-7; 7 nucleotides agree with TRBD1. This receptor was identified in a male donor in good health and CMV-seronegative. The CDR3 spells CASSRTQGMGEQYF. The CDR3 DNA reads as TGTGCCAGCAGCCGGACACAGGGGATGGGCGAGCAGTACTTC.